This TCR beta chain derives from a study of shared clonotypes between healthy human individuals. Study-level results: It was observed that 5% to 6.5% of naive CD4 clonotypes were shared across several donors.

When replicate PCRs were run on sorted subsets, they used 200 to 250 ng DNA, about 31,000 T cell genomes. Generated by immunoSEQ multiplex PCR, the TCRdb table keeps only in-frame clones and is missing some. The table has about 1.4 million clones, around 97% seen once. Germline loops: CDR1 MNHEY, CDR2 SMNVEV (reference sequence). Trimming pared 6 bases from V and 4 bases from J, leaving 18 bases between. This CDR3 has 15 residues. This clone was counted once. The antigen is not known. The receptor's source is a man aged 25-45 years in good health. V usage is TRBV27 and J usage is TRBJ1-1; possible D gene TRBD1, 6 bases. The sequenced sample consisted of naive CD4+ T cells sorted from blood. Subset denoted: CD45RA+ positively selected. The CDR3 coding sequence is TGTGCCAGCAGAAGGCGCATGGGGGCGTCCACTGAAGCTTTCTTT. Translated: CASRRRMGASTEAFF.